This paragraph covers one TCR beta chain sequence. Original processing methods: Scientists estimated how many nucleated cells there were by amplifying reference gene primers. Some clones are missing from TCRdb's copy, which holds only in-frame ones; the method was immunoSEQ multiplex PCR. The DNA gave D and trimming, while V, J and clone size come from that table. Of 240,000 or so clones in the sample, 70% to 90% were seen once. The entry originates in a study of blood T cell repertoires in COVID-19. On the study more broadly: T cells, B-cell-depleted T cells, or PBMCs provided the cDNA or gDNA that served as material.

Sample: peripheral blood. The receptor was derived from a woman in her 30s with acute or convalescent COVID-19.

In DNA form, the CDR3 reads TGTGCCAGCAGGACTAGCGCCCAAGAGACCCAGTACTTC. Its protein is CASRTSAQETQYF. The V gene is TRBV6-5, the J gene TRBJ2-5; TRBD2 matches at 8 bases. CDR3 length: 13 residues. V lost 6 bases, J lost 1 base, and 1 base stayed unmatched. Germline-derived CDR1 and CDR2 are MNHEY and SVGAGI.